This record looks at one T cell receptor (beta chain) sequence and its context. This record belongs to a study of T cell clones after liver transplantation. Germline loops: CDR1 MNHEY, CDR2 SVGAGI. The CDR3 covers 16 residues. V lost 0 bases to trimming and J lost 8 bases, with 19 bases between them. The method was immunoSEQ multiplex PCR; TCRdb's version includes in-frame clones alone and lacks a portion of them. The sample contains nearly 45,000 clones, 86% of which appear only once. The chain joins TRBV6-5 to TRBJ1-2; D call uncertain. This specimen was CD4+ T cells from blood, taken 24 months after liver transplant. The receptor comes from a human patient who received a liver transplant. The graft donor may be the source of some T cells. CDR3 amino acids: CASSYSSMAGLGGYTF. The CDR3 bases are TGTGCCAGCAGTTACTCGTCCATGGCGGGCCTAGGGGGCTACACCTTC.